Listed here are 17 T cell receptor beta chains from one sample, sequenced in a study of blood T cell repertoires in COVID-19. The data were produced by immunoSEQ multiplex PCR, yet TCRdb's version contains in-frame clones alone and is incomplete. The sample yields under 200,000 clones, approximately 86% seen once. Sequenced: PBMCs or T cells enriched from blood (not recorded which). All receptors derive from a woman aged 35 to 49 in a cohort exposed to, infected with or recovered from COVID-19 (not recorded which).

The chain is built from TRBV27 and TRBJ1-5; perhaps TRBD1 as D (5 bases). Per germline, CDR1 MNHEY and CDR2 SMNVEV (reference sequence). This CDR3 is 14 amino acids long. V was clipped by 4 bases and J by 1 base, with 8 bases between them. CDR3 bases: TGTGCCAGCAGTTGGGGGGGGAGCAATCAGCCCCAGCATTTT. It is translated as CASSWGGSNQPQHF.

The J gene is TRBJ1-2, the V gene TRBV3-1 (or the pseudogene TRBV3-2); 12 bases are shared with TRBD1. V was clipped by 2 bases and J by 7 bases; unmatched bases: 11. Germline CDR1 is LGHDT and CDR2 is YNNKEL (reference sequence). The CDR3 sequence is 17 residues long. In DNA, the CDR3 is TGTGCCAGCAGCCAACCGCCCGGGACAGGGGGCCGGGGTGGCTACACCTTC. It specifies CASSQPPGTGGRGGYTF.

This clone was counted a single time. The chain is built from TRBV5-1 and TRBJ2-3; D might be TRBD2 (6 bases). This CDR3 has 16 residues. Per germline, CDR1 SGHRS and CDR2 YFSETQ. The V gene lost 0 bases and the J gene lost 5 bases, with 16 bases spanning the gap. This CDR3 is CASSLAGELMGDTQYF. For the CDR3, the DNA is TGCGCCAGCAGCTTGGCGGGGGAATTAATGGGAGATACGCAGTATTTT.

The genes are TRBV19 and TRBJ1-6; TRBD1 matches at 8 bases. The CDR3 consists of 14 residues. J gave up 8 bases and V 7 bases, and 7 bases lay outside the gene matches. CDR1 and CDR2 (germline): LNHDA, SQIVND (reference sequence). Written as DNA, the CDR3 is TGTGCCAGTACCCAAGGACAGGGACATTCACCCCTCCACTTT. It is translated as CASTQGQGHSPLHF.

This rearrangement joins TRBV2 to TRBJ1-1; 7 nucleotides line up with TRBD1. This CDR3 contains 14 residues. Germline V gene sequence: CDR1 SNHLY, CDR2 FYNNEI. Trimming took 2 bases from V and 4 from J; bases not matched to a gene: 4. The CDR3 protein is CASSENRGGTEAFF. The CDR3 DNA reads TGTGCCAGCAGTGAAAACAGGGGAGGCACTGAAGCTTTCTTT. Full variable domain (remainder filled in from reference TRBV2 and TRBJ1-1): EPEVTQTPSHQVTQMGQEVILRCVPISNHLYFYWYRQILGQKVEFLVSFYNNEISEKSEIFDDQFSVERPDGSNFTLKIRSTKLEDSAMYFCASSENRGGTEAFFGQGTRLTVV.

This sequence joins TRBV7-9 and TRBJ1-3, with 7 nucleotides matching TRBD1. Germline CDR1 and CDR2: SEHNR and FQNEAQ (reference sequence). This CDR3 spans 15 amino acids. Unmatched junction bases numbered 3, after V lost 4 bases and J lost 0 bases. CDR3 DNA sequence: TGTGCCAGCAGCTCTACAGGGGACTCTGGAAACACCATATATTTT. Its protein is CASSSTGDSGNTIYF.

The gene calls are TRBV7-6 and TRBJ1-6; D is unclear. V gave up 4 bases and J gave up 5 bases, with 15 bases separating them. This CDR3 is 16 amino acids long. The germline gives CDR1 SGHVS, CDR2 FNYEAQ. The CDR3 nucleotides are TGTGCCAGCAGCTCCGCCGGGGAACGCCATAATTCACCCCTCCACTTT. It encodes CASSSAGERHNSPLHF.

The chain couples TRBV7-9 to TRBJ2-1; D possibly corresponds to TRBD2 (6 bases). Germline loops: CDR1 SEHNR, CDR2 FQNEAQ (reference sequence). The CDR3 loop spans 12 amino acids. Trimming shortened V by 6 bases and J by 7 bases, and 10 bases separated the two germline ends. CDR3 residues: CASRGGRNEQFF. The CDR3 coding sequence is TGTGCCAGCAGGGGGGGAAGAAATGAGCAGTTCTTC.

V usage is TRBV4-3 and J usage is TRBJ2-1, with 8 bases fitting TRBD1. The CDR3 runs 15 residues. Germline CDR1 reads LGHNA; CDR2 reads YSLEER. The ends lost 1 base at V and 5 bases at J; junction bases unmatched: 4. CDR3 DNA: TGCGCCAGCAGCCAAGTTGACAGGGGAAACAATGAGCAGTTCTTC. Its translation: CASSQVDRGNNEQFF.

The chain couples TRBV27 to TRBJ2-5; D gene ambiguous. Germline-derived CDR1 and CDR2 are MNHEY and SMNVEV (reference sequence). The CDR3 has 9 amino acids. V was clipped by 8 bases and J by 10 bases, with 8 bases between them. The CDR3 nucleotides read TGTGCCAGCGGTTCCCTCCAGTACTTC. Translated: CASGSLQYF.

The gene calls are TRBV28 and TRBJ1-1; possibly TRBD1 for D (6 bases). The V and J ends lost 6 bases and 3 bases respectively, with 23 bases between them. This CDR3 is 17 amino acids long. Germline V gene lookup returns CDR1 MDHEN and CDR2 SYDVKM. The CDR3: CASSYHRTGLLDTEAFF. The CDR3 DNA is TGTGCCAGCAGCTACCATCGAACAGGGCTGTTGGACACTGAAGCTTTCTTT.

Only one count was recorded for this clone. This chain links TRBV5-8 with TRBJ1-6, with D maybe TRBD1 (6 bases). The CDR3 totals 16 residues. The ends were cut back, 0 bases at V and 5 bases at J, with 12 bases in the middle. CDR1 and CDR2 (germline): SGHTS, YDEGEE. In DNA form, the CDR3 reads TGTGCCAGCAGCTTGGCCGGACAGCCGAATAATTCACCCCTCCACTTT. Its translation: CASSLAGQPNNSPLHF.

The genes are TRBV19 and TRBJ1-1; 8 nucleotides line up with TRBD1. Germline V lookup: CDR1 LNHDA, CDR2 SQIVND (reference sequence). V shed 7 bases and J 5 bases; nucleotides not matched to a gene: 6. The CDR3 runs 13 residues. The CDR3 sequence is CASTRQGMTEAFF. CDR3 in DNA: TGTGCCAGTACCCGACAGGGGATGACTGAAGCTTTCTTT.

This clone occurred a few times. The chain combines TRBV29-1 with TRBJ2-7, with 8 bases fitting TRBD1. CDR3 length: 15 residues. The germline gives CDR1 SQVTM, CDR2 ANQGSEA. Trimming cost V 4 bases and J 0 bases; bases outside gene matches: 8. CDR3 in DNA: TGCAGCGTTGGTAGTACAGGGGGTTTCTCCTACGAGCAGTACTTC. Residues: CSVGSTGGFSYEQYF.

In DNA, the CDR3 is TGTGCCAGCAGCGCCGACAGGGGGTTGGATGGCTACACCTTC. Its protein product is CASSADRGLDGYTF. This chain connects TRBV7-9 to TRBJ1-2, with 9 bases lining up with TRBD1. After removal of 5 bases from V and 6 bases from J, the junction contained 7 bases not matched to a gene. This CDR3 is 14 amino acids long. Per germline, CDR1 SEHNR and CDR2 FQNEAQ (reference sequence).

The CDR3 spells CASSFGQALPEQYF. In DNA, the CDR3 is TGTGCCAGCAGTTTTGGACAGGCCCTCCCCGAGCAGTACTTC. V gene TRBV13 combines with J gene TRBJ2-7, with 7 positions matching TRBD1. J lost 6 bases, V lost 6 bases, and 11 bases had no gene match. Per germline, CDR1 PRHDT and CDR2 FYEKMQ (reference sequence). This CDR3 contains 14 residues.

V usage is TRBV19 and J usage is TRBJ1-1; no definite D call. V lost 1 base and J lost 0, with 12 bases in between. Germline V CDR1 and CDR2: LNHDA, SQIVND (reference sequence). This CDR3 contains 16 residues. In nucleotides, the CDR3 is TGTGCCAGTAGTATAGGCAGGAACCGCATGAACACTGAAGCTTTCTTT. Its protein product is CASSIGRNRMNTEAFF.